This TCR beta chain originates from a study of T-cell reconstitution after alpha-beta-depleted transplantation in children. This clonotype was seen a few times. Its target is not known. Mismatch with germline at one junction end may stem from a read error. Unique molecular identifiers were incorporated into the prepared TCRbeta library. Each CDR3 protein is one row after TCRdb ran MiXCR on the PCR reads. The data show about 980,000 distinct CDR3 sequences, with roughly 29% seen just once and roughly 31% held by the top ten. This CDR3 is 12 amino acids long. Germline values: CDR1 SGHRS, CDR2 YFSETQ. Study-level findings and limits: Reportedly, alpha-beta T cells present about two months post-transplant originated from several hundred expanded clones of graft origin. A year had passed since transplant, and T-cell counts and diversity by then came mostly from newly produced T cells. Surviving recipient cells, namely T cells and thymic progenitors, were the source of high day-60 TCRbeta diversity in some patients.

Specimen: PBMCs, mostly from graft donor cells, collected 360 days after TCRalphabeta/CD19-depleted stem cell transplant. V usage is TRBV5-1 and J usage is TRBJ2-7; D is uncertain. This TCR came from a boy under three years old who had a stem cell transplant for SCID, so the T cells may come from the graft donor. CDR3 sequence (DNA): TGTGCCAGCAGTCACCCTCCCTACGAGCAGTACTTC. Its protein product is CASSHPPYEQYF. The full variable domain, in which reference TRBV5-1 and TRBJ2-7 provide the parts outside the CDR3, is KAGVTQTPRYLIKTRGQQVTLSCSPISGHRSVSWYQQTPGQGLQFLFEYFSETQRNKGNFPGRFSGRQFSNSRSEMNVSTLELGDSALYLCASSHPPYEQYFGPGTRLTVT.